This TCR beta chain emerged from a study of blood T cell repertoires in COVID-19. CDR1 SGHDN and CDR2 FVKESK come from the germline V gene. CDR3 length: 16 residues. Trimming cost V 4 bases and J 5 bases, with 18 bases left between them. Measured with immunoSEQ multiplex PCR; TCRdb has only the in-frame clones, and not every one. The sample includes about 490,000 clones, approximately 83% of them seen just once. This TCR came from a human donor in a cohort sampled during active COVID-19. Specimen: peripheral blood. The chain employs TRBV14 and TRBJ2-4; no firm D call. The CDR3 here is CASSPLHANSQNIQYF. CDR3 in DNA: TGTGCCAGCAGCCCTCTGCACGCCAATAGCCAAAACATTCAGTACTTC.